Shown below are 31 T cell receptor beta chains from a single sample sequenced in a study of shared clonotypes between healthy human individuals. Selected positively for CCR7 and CD45RO-negative, naive CD8 cells excluded terminally differentiated effector memory CD45RA+ cells. Method: immunoSEQ multiplex PCR; TCRdb's copy keeps in-frame clones and lacks some. In the table there are millions of clones, about 95% of which are singletons. Sequencing was carried out using naive CD8+ T cells sorted from blood. These receptor sequences come from a man younger than 30 in good health.

J is TRBJ2-5 and V is TRBV6-5; D is perhaps TRBD1 (6 bases). V was trimmed by 8 bases and J by 2 bases, leaving 18 bases between them. CDR1 is MNHEY and CDR2 is SVGAGI in the germline V gene. The CDR3 contains 15 residues. The CDR3 loop reads CASSLLQQGQETQYF. The CDR3 DNA reads as TGTGCCAGCTCACTCCTTCAACAGGGACAAGAGACCCAGTACTTC.

The chain links TRBV28 to TRBJ2-2; TRBD1 agrees at 7 bases. Germline CDR1 and CDR2: MDHEN and SYDVKM. The V gene end was trimmed by 4 bases and the J gene end by 4 bases; junction bases not matched to a gene: 3. The CDR3 extends over 14 amino acids. The CDR3 reads CASSSYRGTGELFF. CDR3 coding DNA: TGTGCCAGCAGTTCCTACAGGGGCACCGGGGAGCTGTTTTTT. Full variable domain (missing parts from reference TRBV28 and TRBJ2-2): DVKVTQSSRYLVKRTGEKVFLECVQDMDHENMFWYRQDPGLGLRLIYFSYDVKMKEKGDIPEGYSVSREKKERFSLILESASTNQTSMYLCASSSYRGTGELFFGEGSRLTVL.

The chain employs TRBV2 and TRBJ2-2, with a tentative D call TRBD1 (5 bases). The CDR3 totals 16 residues. Germline V gene lookup returns CDR1 SNHLY and CDR2 FYNNEI. V was pared by 4 bases and J by 2 bases, with 14 bases between. The CDR3 DNA is TGTGCCAGCAGTGTTGACAGCCGACTTAACACCGGGGAGCTGTTTTTT. Amino acids: CASSVDSRLNTGELFF.

The count of this clone is one. The chain recombines TRBV27 with TRBJ1-1, with D possibly matching TRBD1 (5 bases). V lost 3 bases and J lost 5, with 19 bases in between. CDR1 MNHEY and CDR2 SMNVEV come from the germline V gene (reference sequence). This CDR3 is 16 amino acids long. The CDR3 nucleotides read TGTGCCAGCAGTTTCTCGGCAGGGCCGTGGGGGACTGAAGCTTTCTTT. It encodes CASSFSAGPWGTEAFF.

This chain connects TRBV5-1 to TRBJ1-1; D call uncertain. The CDR3 has 14 residues. CDR1 SGHRS and CDR2 YFSETQ come from the germline V gene. V dropped 0 bases and J dropped 1 base, with 7 bases sitting between them. The CDR3, as DNA: TGCGCCAGCAGCTTGGCGGCCGGGAACACTGAAGCTTTCTTT. Amino acids: CASSLAAGNTEAFF.

The chain links TRBV15 to TRBJ2-1; the D gene could be TRBD1 or TRBD2 (5 bases each). CDR1 and CDR2 from the germline V gene are LNHNV and YYDKDF (reference sequence). This CDR3 comprises 14 residues. V was trimmed by 1 base and J by 7 bases, leaving 11 bases between them. The CDR3, as DNA: TGTGCCACCAGCAGAGTTGGGGGAACGAATGAGCAGTTCTTC. The encoded protein is CATSRVGGTNEQFF.

To note about this clone: The sample holds other DNA sequences that translate to the same CDR3. The rearrangement links TRBV29-1 to TRBJ1-1, with unresolved D. This CDR3 is built from 11 residues. Deletions cut 4 bases from V and 1 base from J, with 4 bases between. Germline loops: CDR1 SQVTM, CDR2 ANQGSEA. CDR3 bases: TGCAGCGTTGTAGAGAACACTGAAGCTTTCTTT. It yields the protein CSVVENTEAFF.

The chain has TRBV4-1 and TRBJ2-7, with TRBD1 identical over 7 bases. The CDR3 extends over 15 amino acids. Germline values: CDR1 MGHRA, CDR2 YSYEKL. V gave up 1 base and J gave up 9 bases; unmatched junction bases: 12. The CDR3 sequence: CASSQGQGPIQGQYF. CDR3 nucleotide sequence: TGCGCCAGCAGCCAAGGACAGGGACCTATTCAGGGGCAGTACTTC.

On this clone: This CDR3 is also generated by other DNA sequences in the sample. V gene TRBV6-6 combines with J gene TRBJ1-1; D is ambiguous. The CDR3 runs 13 residues. Trimming took off 5 bases at V and 1 base at J, with 8 bases between the two ends. The germline V gene encodes CDR1 MNHNY and CDR2 SVGAGI (reference sequence). CDR3 bases: TGTGCCAGCAGTCAAACGGGGAACACTGAAGCTTTCTTT. The encoded protein is CASSQTGNTEAFF.

To note about this clone: The sample contains more than one DNA sequence encoding this CDR3. V and J are TRBV9 and TRBJ1-1; D is ambiguous. Germline V lookup: CDR1 SGDLS, CDR2 YYNGEE. Trimming cost V 0 bases and J 6 bases, with 9 bases left between them. The CDR3 totals 13 residues. The CDR3 region is CASSVGGGSEAFF. CDR3 bases: TGTGCCAGCAGCGTAGGAGGCGGCTCTGAAGCTTTCTTT.

The chain employs TRBV25-1 and TRBJ2-3; D gene unclear. The V end was cut by 1 base, the J end by 6 bases, with 11 bases between. The CDR3 contains 14 residues. CDR1 MGHDK and CDR2 SYGVNS come from the germline V gene. The DNA for the CDR3 is TGTGCCAGCAGTGAATGGAAGGATGTGGATACGCAGTATTTT. This gives the protein CASSEWKDVDTQYF.

This chain connects TRBV7-9 to TRBJ2-2; weak D call: TRBD2 (5 bases). The CDR3 covers 15 residues. The germline V gene has CDR1 SEHNR and CDR2 FQNEAQ (reference sequence). V lost 5 bases and J lost 4, with 14 bases in between. The CDR3 DNA follows: TGTGCCAGCAGCCACCCGGCGGGCTTCACCGGGGAGCTGTTTTTT. This codes for CASSHPAGFTGELFF.

The chain links TRBV9 to TRBJ1-1; 10 bases line up with TRBD1. V trimming: 4 bases; J trimming: 4 bases; junction bases outside the gene matches: 7. This CDR3 comprises 15 residues. CDR1 SGDLS and CDR2 YYNGEE come from the germline V gene. The CDR3 loop is CASSRRTGGVTEAFF. Written as DNA, the CDR3 is TGTGCCAGCAGCAGACGGACAGGGGGAGTCACTGAAGCTTTCTTT.

This clone was seen only once. The genes are TRBV25-1 and TRBJ2-3; D is undetermined. Germline lookup yields CDR1 MGHDK and CDR2 SYGVNS. Between the trimmed V and J ends, which lost 6 bases and 4 bases, there was a span of 8 bases. The CDR3 spans 12 residues. Here the CDR3 DNA reads TGTGCCAGCAGCCTCGGGCCAGATACGCAGTATTTT. Amino acids: CASSLGPDTQYF.

The V call is TRBV10-3, the J call TRBJ2-5; TRBD1 might be the D (6 bases). Germline V gene sequence: CDR1 ENHRY, CDR2 SYGVKD. Deletions cut 2 bases from V and 5 bases from J, with 18 bases between. This CDR3 contains 16 residues. CDR3 in amino acids: CAISEGAGEQLETQYF. The CDR3, as DNA: TGTGCCATCAGTGAGGGGGCAGGGGAGCAACTTGAGACCCAGTACTTC.

The chain joins TRBV7-8 to TRBJ2-2; 9 nucleotides agree with TRBD1. V shed 1 base, J shed 1 base, and the junction held 7 bases outside the gene matches. This CDR3 has 18 residues. CDR1 is SGHVS and CDR2 is FQNEAQ in the germline V gene. CDR3 sequence (DNA): TGTGCCAGCAGCTTAGTAGGGACAGGGCTTTTGAACACCGGGGAGCTGTTTTTT. Encoded protein: CASSLVGTGLLNTGELFF. Using reference TRBV7-8 and TRBJ2-2 for the parts outside the CDR3, the full variable domain is GAGVSQSPRYKVAKRGQDVALRCDPISGHVSLFWYQQALGQGPEFLTYFQNEAQLDKSGLPSDRFFAERPEGSVSTLKIQRTQQEDSAVYLCASSLVGTGLLNTGELFFGEGSRLTVL.

The chain joins TRBV28 to TRBJ2-7; perhaps TRBD1 as D (7 bases). Germline CDR1 MDHEN, CDR2 SYDVKM. Trimming removed 3 bases from V and 0 bases from J, with 12 bases in between. The CDR3 length is 15 residues. Written as DNA, the CDR3 is TGTGCCAGCAGTTTTGGAGGGGGCCTCTCCTACGAGCAGTACTTC. Its translation: CASSFGGGLSYEQYF.

This clone was counted between two and nine times. The chain joins TRBV30 to TRBJ1-3; tentative D call: TRBD1 (6 bases). Germline values: CDR1 GTSNPN, CDR2 SVGIG (reference sequence). This CDR3 is built from 12 residues. Trimming took off 4 bases at V and 4 bases at J, with 8 bases between the two ends. CDR3 nucleotides: TGTGCCTGGACAGGGGACGGAAACACCATATATTTT. Translating gives CAWTGDGNTIYF.

The chain is built from TRBV2 and TRBJ2-2; weak D call: TRBD2 (5 bases). The V gene's germline CDR1 is SNHLY and CDR2 FYNNEI. V dropped 6 bases and J dropped 6 bases, with 14 bases sitting between them. The CDR3 covers 14 residues. CDR3 sequence: CASREVGLAGELFF. The CDR3 DNA reads TGTGCCAGCAGGGAGGTGGGCCTCGCCGGGGAGCTGTTTTTT.

The V gene is TRBV6-6, the J gene TRBJ2-7; D possibly matches TRBD1 or TRBD2 (7 bases each). Germline values: CDR1 MNHNY, CDR2 SVGAGI (reference sequence). The CDR3 totals 14 residues. V gave up 2 bases and J gave up 10 bases, with 18 bases separating them. CDR3 sequence (DNA): TGTGCCAGCAGTTACCTCGGACTAGGGGGCGGTCAGTACTTC. Translation gives CASSYLGLGGGQYF.

The rearrangement joins TRBV9 to TRBJ2-7; TRBD1 agrees at 8 bases. With V trimmed by 3 bases and J by 2 bases, 4 bases remained unmatched. The CDR3 loop spans 14 amino acids. Germline CDR1 and CDR2: SGDLS and YYNGEE. This chain's CDR3 is CASSGDRGPYEQYF. CDR3 DNA: TGTGCCAGCAGCGGCGACAGGGGCCCCTACGAGCAGTACTTC.

The chain carries TRBV27 and TRBJ2-1; D is possibly TRBD2 (6 bases). The CDR3 consists of 16 residues. Germline CDR1 is MNHEY and CDR2 is SMNVEV (reference sequence). V was shortened by 8 bases and J by 5 bases, with 22 bases between the two germline ends. The DNA of the CDR3 is TGTGCCAGCGGAAGCCTCCGGGAGCAGCCTGACAATGAGCAGTTCTTC. Amino acid sequence: CASGSLREQPDNEQFF.

The chain recombines TRBV27 with TRBJ2-2; D uncertain. This CDR3 has 13 amino acids. CDR1 MNHEY and CDR2 SMNVEV come from the germline V gene (reference sequence). Trimming took 5 bases from V and 1 from J, leaving 5 bases between them. The CDR3 DNA follows: TGTGCCAGCAGTCCAAAGAACACCGGGGAGCTGTTTTTT. Protein sequence: CASSPKNTGELFF.

V is TRBV5-1 and J is TRBJ1-2, with D unresolved. The CDR3 contains 12 residues. Germline CDR1 is SGHRS and CDR2 is YFSETQ. Deletions cut 2 bases from V and 7 bases from J, with 9 bases between. In DNA form, the CDR3 reads TGCGCCAGCAGCTTTCTCGTTAGTGGCTACACCTTC. The encoded protein is CASSFLVSGYTF.

The chain combines TRBV27 with TRBJ2-7, with TRBD1 identical over 11 bases. Germline CDR1 reads MNHEY; CDR2 reads SMNVEV (reference sequence). There are 14 residues in the CDR3. The trim removed 6 bases at V and 5 bases at J, leaving 6 bases unmatched. Written as DNA, the CDR3 is TGTGCCAGCAGGTGGACAGGGGGCGGCGACGAGCAGTACTTC. It encodes CASRWTGGGDEQYF.

The rearrangement uses TRBV7-2 and TRBJ2-7; D is perhaps TRBD1 (6 bases). The CDR3 runs 15 residues. CDR1 SGHTA and CDR2 FQGNSA come from the germline V gene. With 3 bases removed from V and 3 bases from J, the gap between germline ends came to 15 bases. CDR3 region: CASSFPGVGIYEQYF. In DNA, the CDR3 is TGTGCCAGCAGCTTTCCAGGGGTGGGCATCTACGAGCAGTACTTC.

V gene TRBV2 combines with J gene TRBJ2-5; no reliable D call. The length of the CDR3 is 14 residues. Per germline, CDR1 SNHLY and CDR2 FYNNEI. Deletions cut 0 bases from V and 5 bases from J, with 10 bases between. This CDR3 reads CASSEALLRETQYF. The CDR3 coding sequence is TGTGCCAGCAGTGAAGCGCTTTTGAGGGAGACCCAGTACTTC.

CDR3 bases: TGCGCCAGCAGTCCACAGGGGACTGGGTACGAGCAGTACTTC. Translated, it gives CASSPQGTGYEQYF. The V and J genes are TRBV10-1 and TRBJ2-7; D is possibly TRBD1 (7 bases). CDR1 is WNHNN and CDR2 is SYGVQD in the germline V gene (reference sequence). This CDR3 contains 14 residues. V lost 5 bases to trimming and J lost 4 bases, with 15 bases between them.

The chain has TRBV11-2 and TRBJ1-4; D not resolved. Germline-derived CDR1 and CDR2 are SGHAT and FQNNGV. This CDR3 is built from 18 residues. V was cut by 1 base and J by 4 bases, with 19 bases left in between. CDR3 sequence: CASSLGMVGRPNNEKLFF. CDR3 coding DNA: TGTGCCAGCAGCTTAGGAATGGTCGGCAGGCCCAATAATGAAAAACTGTTTTTT. The variable domain in full, completed from reference TRBV11-2 and TRBJ1-4, reads EAGVAQSPRYKIIEKRQSVAFWCNPISGHATLYWYQQILGQGPKLLIQFQNNGVVDDSQLPKDRFSAERLKGVDSTLKIQPAKLEDSAVYLCASSLGMVGRPNNEKLFFGSGTQLSVL.

The chain's CDR3 is CASGTGKAPNYGYTF. The CDR3, as DNA: TGCGCCAGCGGGACGGGGAAGGCACCTAACTATGGCTACACCTTC. The chain couples TRBV5-1 to TRBJ1-2; a possible D gene is TRBD1 (5 bases). V was shortened by 7 bases and J by 0 bases, with 16 bases between the two germline ends. The CDR3 runs to 15 residues. Per the germline V gene, CDR1 is SGHRS and CDR2 is YFSETQ.

The rearrangement uses TRBV7-9 and TRBJ1-5; the D gene is possibly TRBD1 (5 bases). Trimming pared 6 bases from V and 2 bases from J, leaving 14 bases between. CDR3 length equals 15 residues. Germline V gives CDR1 SEHNR, CDR2 FQNEAQ (reference sequence). The CDR3 reads CASSTSGLGNQPQHF. The CDR3 DNA sequence: TGTGCCAGCAGTACCTCGGGGCTCGGCAATCAGCCCCAGCATTTT.